The 7 T cell receptor beta chains presented below share a single source sample, sequenced in a study of cytomegalovirus exposure and HLA in healthy donors. It was with 60 Vbeta and 13 Jbeta primers that the PCR ran. Clones were read by immunoSEQ multiplex PCR, and TCRdb kept only the in-frame ones, dropping some. This sample's clone table lists 90,000 to 100,000 clones. Specimen: PBMCs. Receptor source: a young woman in good health and CMV-seronegative.

This chain connects TRBV6-5 to TRBJ1-5; tentatively, D is TRBD1 (6 bases). CDR1 is MNHEY and CDR2 is SVGAGI in the germline V gene. The CDR3 covers 13 residues. Trimming removed 6 bases from V and 9 bases from J, with 15 bases in between. CDR3 DNA sequence: TGTGCCAGCAGAGGACAGTCCAGGTCGCCCCAGCATTTT. It codes for CASRGQSRSPQHF.

The chain couples TRBV6-5 to TRBJ1-2; 8 bases fit TRBD1. V dropped 7 bases and J dropped 6; count of bases not matched to a gene: 13. Germline V lookup: CDR1 MNHEY, CDR2 SVGAGI. This CDR3 has 15 residues. This CDR3 reads CASTQGAVGLNGYTF. DNA of the CDR3: TGTGCCAGCACCCAGGGGGCAGTGGGCTTGAATGGCTACACCTTC.

The genes are TRBV5-1 and TRBJ2-3, with 16 positions matching TRBD2. Germline V gene data show CDR1 as SGHRS and CDR2 as YFSETQ. The CDR3 extends over 18 amino acids. The J segment lost 4 bases and the V segment lost 4 bases, leaving 9 bases of the junction unmatched. CDR3 in DNA: TGCGCCAGCAGCCAGGAGGGACTAGCGGGGGGGCCTCCAGATACGCAGTATTTT. Its protein product is CASSQEGLAGGPPDTQYF.

This rearrangement joins TRBV4-1 to TRBJ2-4; no clear D gene. In germline, CDR1 is MGHRA, CDR2 YSYEKL. Trimming stripped 8 bases from V and 1 base from J, with 9 bases between. The length of the CDR3 is 13 residues. CDR3 DNA: TGCGCCAGCGGCCCAGGTGCCAAAAACATTCAGTACTTC. The encoded protein is CASGPGAKNIQYF.

V usage is TRBV29-1 and J usage is TRBJ2-2; 9 bases match TRBD1. Germline CDR1 is SQVTM and CDR2 is ANQGSEA. The CDR3 is 14 amino acids. V gave up 4 bases and J gave up 6 bases; unmatched junction bases: 6. CDR3 residues: CSVAGTGSAGELFF. The CDR3, as DNA: TGCAGCGTTGCAGGGACAGGGTCTGCCGGGGAGCTGTTTTTT.

The chain combines TRBV9 with TRBJ1-1, with 7 bases that match TRBD1. V shed 0 bases, J shed 5 bases, and the junction held 7 bases outside the gene matches. CDR3 size: 15 residues. Germline V lookup: CDR1 SGDLS, CDR2 YYNGEE. CDR3 coding DNA: TGTGCCAGCAGCGTAGTGTCAGGGGGGAGGACTGAAGCTTTCTTT. It codes for CASSVVSGGRTEAFF.

The chain combines TRBV15 with TRBJ2-3, with 8 bases that match TRBD1. The CDR3 is 16 amino acids. CDR1 is LNHNV, CDR2 YYDKDF, per germline (reference sequence). The ends lost 3 bases at V and 3 bases at J; junction bases unmatched: 8. The CDR3 sequence: CATSRRQGISTDTQYF. CDR3 DNA: TGTGCCACCAGCAGGAGACAGGGGATCTCGACAGATACGCAGTATTTT.